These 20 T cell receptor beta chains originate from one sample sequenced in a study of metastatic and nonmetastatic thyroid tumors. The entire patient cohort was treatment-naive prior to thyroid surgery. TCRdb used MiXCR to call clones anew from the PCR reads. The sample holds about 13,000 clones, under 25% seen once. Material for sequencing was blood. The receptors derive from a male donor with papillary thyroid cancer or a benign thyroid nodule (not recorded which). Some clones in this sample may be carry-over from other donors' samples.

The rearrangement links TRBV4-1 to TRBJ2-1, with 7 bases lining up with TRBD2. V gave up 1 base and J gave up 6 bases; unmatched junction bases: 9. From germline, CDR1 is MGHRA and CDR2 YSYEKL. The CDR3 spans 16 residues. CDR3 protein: CASSQGTSPPVNEQFF. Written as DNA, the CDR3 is TGCGCCAGCAGCCAAGGGACTAGTCCCCCCGTCAATGAGCAGTTCTTC.

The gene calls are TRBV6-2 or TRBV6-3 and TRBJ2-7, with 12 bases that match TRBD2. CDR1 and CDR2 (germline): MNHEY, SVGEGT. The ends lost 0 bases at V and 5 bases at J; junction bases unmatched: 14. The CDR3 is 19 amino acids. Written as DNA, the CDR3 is TGTGCCAGCAGTTACTCGAACCCCCTAGCGGGAGGGCTCTGGGACGAGCAGTACTTC. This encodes CASSYSNPLAGGLWDEQYF.

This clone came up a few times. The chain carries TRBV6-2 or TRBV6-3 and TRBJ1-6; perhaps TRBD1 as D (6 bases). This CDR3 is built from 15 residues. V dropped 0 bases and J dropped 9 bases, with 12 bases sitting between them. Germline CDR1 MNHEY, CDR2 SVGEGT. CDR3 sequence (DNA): TGTGCCAGCAGTTACTCCTCAGGGGAAAGTTCACCCCTCCACTTT. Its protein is CASSYSSGESSPLHF.

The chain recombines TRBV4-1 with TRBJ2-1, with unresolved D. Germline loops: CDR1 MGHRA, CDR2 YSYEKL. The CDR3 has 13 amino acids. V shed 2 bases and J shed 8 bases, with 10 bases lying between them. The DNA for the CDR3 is TGCGCCAGCAGCCAAATAGCCCCGGATGAGCAGTTCTTC. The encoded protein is CASSQIAPDEQFF.

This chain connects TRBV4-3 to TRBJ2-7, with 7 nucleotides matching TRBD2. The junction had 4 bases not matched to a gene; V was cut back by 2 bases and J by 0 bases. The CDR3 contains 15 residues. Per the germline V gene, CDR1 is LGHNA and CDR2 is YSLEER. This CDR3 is CASSQSSGISYEQYF. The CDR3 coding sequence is TGCGCCAGCAGCCAATCTAGCGGAATCTCCTACGAGCAGTACTTC.

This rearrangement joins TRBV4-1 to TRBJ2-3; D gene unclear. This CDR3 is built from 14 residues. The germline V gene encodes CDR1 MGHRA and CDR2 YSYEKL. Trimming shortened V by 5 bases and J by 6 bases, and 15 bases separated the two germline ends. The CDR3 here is CASSTVGGKDTQYF. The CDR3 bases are TGCGCCAGCAGCACCGTCGGTGGGAAGGATACGCAGTATTTT.

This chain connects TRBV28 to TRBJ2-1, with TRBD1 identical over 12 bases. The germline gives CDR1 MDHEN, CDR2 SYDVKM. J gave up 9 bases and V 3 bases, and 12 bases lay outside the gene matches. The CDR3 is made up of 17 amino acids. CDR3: CASSFPPGTGGQAEQFF. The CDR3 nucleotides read TGTGCCAGCAGTTTTCCCCCTGGGACAGGGGGCCAGGCTGAGCAGTTCTTC.

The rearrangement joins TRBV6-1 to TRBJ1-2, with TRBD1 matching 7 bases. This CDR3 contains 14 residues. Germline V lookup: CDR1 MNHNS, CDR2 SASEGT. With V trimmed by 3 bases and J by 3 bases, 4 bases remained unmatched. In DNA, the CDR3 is TGTGCCAGCAGTGACCACAGGGGAGACTATGGCTACACCTTC. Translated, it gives CASSDHRGDYGYTF.

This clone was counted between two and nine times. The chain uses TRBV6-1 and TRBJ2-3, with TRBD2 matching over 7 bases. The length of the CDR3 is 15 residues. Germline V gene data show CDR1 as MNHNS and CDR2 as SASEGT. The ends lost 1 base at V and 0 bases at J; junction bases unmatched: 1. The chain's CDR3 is CASSEVSGSTDTQYF. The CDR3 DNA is TGTGCCAGCAGTGAAGTTAGCGGGAGCACAGATACGCAGTATTTT.

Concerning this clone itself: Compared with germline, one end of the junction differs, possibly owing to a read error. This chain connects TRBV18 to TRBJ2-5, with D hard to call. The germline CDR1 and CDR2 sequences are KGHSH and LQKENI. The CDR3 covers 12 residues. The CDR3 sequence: CANSPYQETQYF. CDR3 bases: TGTGCCAACTCACCATACCAAGAGACCCAGTACTTC.

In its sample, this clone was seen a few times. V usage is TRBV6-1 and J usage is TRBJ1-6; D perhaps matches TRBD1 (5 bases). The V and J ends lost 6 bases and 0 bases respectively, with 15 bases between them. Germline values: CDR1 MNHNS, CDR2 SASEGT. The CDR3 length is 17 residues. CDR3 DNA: TGTGCCAGCAGCCAACTTATCGACAGCTCCTATAATTCACCCCTCCACTTT. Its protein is CASSQLIDSSYNSPLHF.

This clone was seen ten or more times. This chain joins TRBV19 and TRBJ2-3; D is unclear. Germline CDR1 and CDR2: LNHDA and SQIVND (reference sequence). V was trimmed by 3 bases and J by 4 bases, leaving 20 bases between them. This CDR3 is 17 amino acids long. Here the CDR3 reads CASSMDLLIRAPDTQYF. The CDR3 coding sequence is TGTGCCAGTAGTATGGACCTTTTGATCCGGGCCCCAGATACGCAGTATTTT.

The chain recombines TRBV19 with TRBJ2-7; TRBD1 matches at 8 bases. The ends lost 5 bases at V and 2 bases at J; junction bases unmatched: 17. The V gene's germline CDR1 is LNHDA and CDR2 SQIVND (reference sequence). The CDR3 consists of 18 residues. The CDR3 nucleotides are TGTGCCAGTAGTTCCAGAAAACGAACGCCGACAGGGGCCTACGAGCAGTACTTC. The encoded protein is CASSSRKRTPTGAYEQYF.

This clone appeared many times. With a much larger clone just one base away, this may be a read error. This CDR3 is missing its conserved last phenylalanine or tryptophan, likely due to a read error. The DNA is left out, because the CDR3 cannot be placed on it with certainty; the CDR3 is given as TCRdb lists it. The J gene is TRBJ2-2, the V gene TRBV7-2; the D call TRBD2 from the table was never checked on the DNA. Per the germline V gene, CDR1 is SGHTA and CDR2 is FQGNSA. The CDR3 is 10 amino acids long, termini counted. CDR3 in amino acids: CASSFCPRGM.

This CDR3 reads CATHKVTGTGGYTF. In nucleotides, the CDR3 is TGTGCCACCCATAAGGTCACGGGGACAGGTGGCTACACCTTC. The V call is TRBV6-1, the J call TRBJ1-2; 8 bases line up with TRBD1. Germline-derived CDR1 and CDR2 are MNHNS and SASEGT. The ends lost 10 bases at V and 7 bases at J; junction bases unmatched: 14. CDR3 length: 14 residues.

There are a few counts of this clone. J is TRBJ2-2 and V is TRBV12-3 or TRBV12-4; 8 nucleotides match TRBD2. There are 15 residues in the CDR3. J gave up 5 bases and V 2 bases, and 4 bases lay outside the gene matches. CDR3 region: CASSLLAGSTGELFF. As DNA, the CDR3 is TGTGCCAGCAGTTTATTAGCGGGAAGTACCGGGGAGCTGTTTTTT.

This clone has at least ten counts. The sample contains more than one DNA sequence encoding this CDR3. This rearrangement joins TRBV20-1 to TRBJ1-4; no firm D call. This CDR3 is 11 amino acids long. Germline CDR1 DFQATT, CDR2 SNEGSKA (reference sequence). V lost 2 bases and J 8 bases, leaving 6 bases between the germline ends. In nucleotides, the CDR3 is TGCAGTGCTAGAAAGGACGAAAAACTGTTTTTT. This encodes CSARKDEKLFF.

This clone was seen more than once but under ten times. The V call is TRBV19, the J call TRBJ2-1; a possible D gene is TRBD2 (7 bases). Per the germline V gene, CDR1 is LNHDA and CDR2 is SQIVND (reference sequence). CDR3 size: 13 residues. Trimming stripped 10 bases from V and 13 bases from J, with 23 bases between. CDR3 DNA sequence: TGTGCCACCTCGGTCGGGGGGCACGAGACCCAGTTCTTC. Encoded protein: CATSVGGHETQFF.

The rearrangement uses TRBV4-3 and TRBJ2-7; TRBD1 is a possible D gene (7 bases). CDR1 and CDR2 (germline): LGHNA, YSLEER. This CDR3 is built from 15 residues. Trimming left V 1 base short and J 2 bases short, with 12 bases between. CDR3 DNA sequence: TGCGCCAGCAGCCAAGGTCAGGGGGAGGCCTACGAGCAGTACTTC. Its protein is CASSQGQGEAYEQYF.

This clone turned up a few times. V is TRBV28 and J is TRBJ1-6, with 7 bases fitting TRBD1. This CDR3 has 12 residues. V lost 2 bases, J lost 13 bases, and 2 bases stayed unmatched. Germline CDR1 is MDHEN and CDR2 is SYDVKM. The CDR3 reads CASSLPRGPLHF. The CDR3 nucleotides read TGTGCCAGCAGTTTACCCAGGGGGCCCCTCCACTTT.